A single TCR beta chain is shown here with its context. The antigen is not known. This sample was taken from a study of cytomegalovirus exposure and HLA in healthy donors. The primer mix had 60 Vbeta and 13 Jbeta primers. TCRdb's copy holds only in-frame clones and misses some; the assay was immunoSEQ multiplex PCR. Of under 200,000 clones in the sample, roughly 82% were seen once. Study results and limitations: Cytomegalovirus association was listed for under 200 TCR beta chains.

Healthy bone marrow donors made up the donors. The specimen was PBMCs. This clonotype was obtained from a woman aged 50 to 65 in good health and CMV-seropositive.

The CDR3 region is CASSPRDRVLEETQYF. The CDR3 region has the DNA TGTGCCAGCAGCCCCCGGGACAGGGTACTGGAAGAGACCCAGTACTTC. The chain employs TRBV9 and TRBJ2-5; 9 bases match TRBD1. The CDR3 is 16 amino acids. Germline V CDR1 and CDR2: SGDLS, YYNGEE. Trimming cost V 4 bases and J 3 bases; bases outside gene matches: 10. Variable domain in full (rest from reference TRBV9 and TRBJ2-5): DSGVTQTPKHLITATGQRVTLRCSPRSGDLSVYWYQQSLDQGLQFLIQYYNGEERAKGNILERFSAQQFPDLHSELNLSSLELGDSALYFCASSPRDRVLEETQYFGPGTRLLVL.